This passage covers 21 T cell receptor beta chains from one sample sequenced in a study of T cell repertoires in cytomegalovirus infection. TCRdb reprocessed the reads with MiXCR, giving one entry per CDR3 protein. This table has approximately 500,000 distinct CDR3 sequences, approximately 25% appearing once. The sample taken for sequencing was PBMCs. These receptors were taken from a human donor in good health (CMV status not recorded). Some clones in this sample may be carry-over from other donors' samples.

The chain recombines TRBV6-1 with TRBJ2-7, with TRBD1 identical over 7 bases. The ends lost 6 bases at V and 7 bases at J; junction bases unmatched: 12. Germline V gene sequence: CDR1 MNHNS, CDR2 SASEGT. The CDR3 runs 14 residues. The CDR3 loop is CASSPRDSLDEQYF. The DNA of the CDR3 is TGTGCCAGCAGCCCCCGGGACAGCCTGGATGAGCAGTACTTC.

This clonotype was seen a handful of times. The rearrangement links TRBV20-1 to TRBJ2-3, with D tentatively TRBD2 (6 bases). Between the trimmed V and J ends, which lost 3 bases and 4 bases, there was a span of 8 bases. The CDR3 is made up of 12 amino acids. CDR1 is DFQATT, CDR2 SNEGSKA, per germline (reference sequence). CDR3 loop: CSARRDADTQYF. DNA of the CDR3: TGCAGTGCTAGGCGGGATGCAGATACGCAGTATTTT.

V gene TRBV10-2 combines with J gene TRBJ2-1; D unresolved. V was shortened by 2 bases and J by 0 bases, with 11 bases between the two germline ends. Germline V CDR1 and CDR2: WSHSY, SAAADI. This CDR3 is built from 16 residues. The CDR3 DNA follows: TGCGCCAGCAGTGAGGGAGTAGGAAGCTCCTACAATGAGCAGTTCTTC. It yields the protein CASSEGVGSSYNEQFF.

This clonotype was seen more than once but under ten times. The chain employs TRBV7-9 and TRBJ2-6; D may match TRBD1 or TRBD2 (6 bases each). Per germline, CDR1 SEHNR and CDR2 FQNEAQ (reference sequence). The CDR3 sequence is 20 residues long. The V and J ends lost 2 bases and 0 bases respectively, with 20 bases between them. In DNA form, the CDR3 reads TGTGCCAGCAGCTTAAATCGTAGGGGGGTAAAGGGCTCTGGGGCCAACGTCCTGACTTTC. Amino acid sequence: CASSLNRRGVKGSGANVLTF.

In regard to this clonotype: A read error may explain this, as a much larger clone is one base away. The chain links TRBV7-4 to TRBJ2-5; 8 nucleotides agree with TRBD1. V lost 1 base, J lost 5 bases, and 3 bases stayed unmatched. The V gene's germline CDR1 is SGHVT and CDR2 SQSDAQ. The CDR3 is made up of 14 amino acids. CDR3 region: CASSLGTGSETQYF. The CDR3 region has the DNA TGTGCCAGCAGCTTAGGGACAGGGAGTGAGACCCAGTACTTC.

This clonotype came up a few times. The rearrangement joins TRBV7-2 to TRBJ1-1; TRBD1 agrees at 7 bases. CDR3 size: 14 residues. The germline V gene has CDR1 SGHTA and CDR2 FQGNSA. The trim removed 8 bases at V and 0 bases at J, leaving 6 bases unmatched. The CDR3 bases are TGTGCCAGCGGCAGGGGGTCGGTGAACACTGAAGCTTTCTTT. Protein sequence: CASGRGSVNTEAFF.

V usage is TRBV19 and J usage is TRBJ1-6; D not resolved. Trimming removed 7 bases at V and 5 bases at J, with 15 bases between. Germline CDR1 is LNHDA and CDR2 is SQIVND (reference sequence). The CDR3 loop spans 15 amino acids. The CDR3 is CASTIEPRDNSPLHF. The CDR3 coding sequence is TGTGCCAGTACTATCGAACCACGGGATAATTCACCCCTCCACTTT.

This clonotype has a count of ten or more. The CDR3 nucleotides read TGTGCCAGCAGTTACGAGTTGGGGAACACTGAAGCTTTCTTT. Translated, it gives CASSYELGNTEAFF. This sequence joins TRBV6-2 or TRBV6-3 and TRBJ1-1; D gene unclear. V was cut by 2 bases and J by 1 base, with 8 bases left in between. CDR3 length: 14 residues. CDR1 and CDR2 from the germline V gene are MNHEY and SVGEGT.

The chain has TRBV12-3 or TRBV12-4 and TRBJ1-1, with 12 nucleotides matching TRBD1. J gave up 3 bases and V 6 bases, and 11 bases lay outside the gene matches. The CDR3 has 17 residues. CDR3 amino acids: CASRTPGTGGRDTEAFF. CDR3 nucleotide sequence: TGTGCCAGCAGGACCCCCGGGACAGGGGGCAGGGACACTGAAGCTTTCTTT.

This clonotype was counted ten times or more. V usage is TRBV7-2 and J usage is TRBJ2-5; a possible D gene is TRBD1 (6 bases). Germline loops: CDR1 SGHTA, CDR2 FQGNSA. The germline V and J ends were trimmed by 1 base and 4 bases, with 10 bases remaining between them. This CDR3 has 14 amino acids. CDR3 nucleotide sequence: TGTGCCAGCAGCTTAGTGTTCAGGGGAGAGACCCAGTACTTC. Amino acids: CASSLVFRGETQYF.

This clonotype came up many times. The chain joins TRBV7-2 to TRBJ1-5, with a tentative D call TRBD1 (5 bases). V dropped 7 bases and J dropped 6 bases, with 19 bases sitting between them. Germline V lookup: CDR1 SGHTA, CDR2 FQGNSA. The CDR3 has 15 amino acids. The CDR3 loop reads CASTYTTGGSQPQHF. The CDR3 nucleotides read TGTGCCAGCACCTATACAACAGGCGGGAGTCAGCCCCAGCATTTT.

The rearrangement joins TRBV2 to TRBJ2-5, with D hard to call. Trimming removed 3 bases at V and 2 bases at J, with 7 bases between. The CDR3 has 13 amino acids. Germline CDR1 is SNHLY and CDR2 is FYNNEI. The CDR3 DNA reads TGTGCCAGCAGTGACTGGCGGCAAGAGACCCAGTACTTC. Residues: CASSDWRQETQYF.

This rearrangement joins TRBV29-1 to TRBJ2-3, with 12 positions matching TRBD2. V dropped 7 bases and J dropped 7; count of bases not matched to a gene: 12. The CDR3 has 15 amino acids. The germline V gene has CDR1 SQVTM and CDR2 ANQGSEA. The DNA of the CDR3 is TGCAGCGCTACCGGACTAGCGGGGTCCATTAATACGCAGTATTTT. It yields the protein CSATGLAGSINTQYF.

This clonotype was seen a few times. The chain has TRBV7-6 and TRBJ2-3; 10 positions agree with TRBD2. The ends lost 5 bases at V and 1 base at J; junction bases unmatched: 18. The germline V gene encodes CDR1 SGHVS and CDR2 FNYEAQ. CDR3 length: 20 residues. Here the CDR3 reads CASSPYPPGLLAGGTDTQYF. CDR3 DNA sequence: TGTGCCAGCAGCCCCTATCCACCCGGGCTCCTAGCGGGGGGCACAGATACGCAGTATTTT.

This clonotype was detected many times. The CDR3 loop is CASSHNYEQYF. DNA for the CDR3: TGTGCCAGCAGTCACAACTACGAGCAGTACTTC. The chain carries TRBV28 and TRBJ2-7, with D unresolved. Germline V lookup: CDR1 MDHEN, CDR2 SYDVKM. This CDR3 spans 11 amino acids. Trimming removed 5 bases at V and 3 bases at J, with 5 bases between.

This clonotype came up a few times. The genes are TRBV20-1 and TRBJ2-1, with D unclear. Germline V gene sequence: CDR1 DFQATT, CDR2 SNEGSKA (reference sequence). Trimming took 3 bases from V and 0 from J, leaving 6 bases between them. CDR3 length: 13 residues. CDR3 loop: CSASESSYNEQFF. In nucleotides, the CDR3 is TGCAGTGCTAGCGAAAGCTCCTACAATGAGCAGTTCTTC.

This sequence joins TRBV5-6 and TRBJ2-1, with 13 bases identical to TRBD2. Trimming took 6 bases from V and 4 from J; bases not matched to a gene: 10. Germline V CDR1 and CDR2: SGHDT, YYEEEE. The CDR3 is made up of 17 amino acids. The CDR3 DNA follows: TGTGCCAGCAAATCTGGACTAGCGGGAGCCTTATACAATGAGCAGTTCTTC. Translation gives CASKSGLAGALYNEQFF.

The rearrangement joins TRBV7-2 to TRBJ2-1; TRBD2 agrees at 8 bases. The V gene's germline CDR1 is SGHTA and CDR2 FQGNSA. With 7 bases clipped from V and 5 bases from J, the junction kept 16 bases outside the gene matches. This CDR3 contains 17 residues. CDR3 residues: CASTGGSILAENNEQFF. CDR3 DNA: TGTGCCAGCACCGGGGGGTCGATACTAGCGGAAAACAATGAGCAGTTCTTC.

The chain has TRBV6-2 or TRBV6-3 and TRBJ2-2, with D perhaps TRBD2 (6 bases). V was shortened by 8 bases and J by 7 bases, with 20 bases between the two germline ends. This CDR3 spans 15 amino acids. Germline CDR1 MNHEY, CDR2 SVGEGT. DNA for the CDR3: TGTGCCAGCGAAGGAAGGGAGGCTCTGGGCGGGGAGCTGTTTTTT. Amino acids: CASEGREALGGELFF.

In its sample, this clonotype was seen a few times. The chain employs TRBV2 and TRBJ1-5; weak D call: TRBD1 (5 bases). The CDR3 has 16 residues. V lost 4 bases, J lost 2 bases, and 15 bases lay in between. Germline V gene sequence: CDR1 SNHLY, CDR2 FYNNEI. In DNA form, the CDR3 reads TGTGCCAGCAGTGTGGGGGAGATCAGCCGCAATCAGCCCCAGCATTTT. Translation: CASSVGEISRNQPQHF.

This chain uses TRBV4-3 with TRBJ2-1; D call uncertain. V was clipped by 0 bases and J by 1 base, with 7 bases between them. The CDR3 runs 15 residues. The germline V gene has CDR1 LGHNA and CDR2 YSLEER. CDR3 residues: CASSQDKGSYNEQFF. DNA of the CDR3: TGCGCCAGCAGCCAAGATAAGGGTTCCTACAATGAGCAGTTCTTC.